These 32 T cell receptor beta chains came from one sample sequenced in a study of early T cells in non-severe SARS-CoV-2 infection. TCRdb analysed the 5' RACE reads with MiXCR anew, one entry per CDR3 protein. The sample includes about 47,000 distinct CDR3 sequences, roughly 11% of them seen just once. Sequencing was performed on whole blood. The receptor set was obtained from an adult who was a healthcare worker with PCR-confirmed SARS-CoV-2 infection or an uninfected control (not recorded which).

The CDR3 region has the DNA TGTGCCAGCGCAACAGGAGTAGTGAACACTGAAGCTTTCTTT. It is translated as CASATGVVNTEAFF. This rearrangement joins TRBV7-6 to TRBJ1-1; a possible D gene is TRBD1 (5 bases). This CDR3 comprises 14 residues. Germline V gene lookup returns CDR1 SGHVS and CDR2 FNYEAQ. Between the trimmed V and J ends, which lost 8 bases and 0 bases, there was a span of 13 bases.

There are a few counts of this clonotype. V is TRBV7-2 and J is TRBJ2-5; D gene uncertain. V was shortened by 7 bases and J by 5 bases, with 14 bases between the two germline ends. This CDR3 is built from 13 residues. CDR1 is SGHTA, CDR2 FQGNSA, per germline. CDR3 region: CASTSGRWETQYF. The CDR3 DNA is TGTGCCAGCACCTCGGGCCGATGGGAGACCCAGTACTTC.

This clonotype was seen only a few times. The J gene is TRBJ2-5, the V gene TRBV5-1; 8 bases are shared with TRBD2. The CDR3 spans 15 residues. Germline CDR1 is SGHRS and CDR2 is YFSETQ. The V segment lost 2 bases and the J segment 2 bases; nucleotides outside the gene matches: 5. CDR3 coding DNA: TGCGCCAGCAGCTTAGCAGCGGGAGAACAAGAGACCCAGTACTTC. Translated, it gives CASSLAAGEQETQYF.

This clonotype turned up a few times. The CDR3 coding sequence is TGTGCCAGCAGCGAACCGGATTTATTAAGCACCGGGGAGCTGTTTTTT. Amino acids: CASSEPDLLSTGELFF. This chain links TRBV6-5 with TRBJ2-2, with unresolved D. CDR3 size: 16 residues. CDR1 is MNHEY and CDR2 is SVGAGI in the germline V gene. V lost 6 bases and J 4 bases, leaving 18 bases between the germline ends.

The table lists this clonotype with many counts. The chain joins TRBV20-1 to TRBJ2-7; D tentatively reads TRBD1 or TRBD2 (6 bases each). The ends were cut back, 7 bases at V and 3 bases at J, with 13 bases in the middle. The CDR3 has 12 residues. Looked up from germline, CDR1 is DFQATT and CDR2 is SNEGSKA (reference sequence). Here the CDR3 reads CSVSGGVYEQYF. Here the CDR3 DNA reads TGCAGTGTTTCCGGGGGCGTCTACGAGCAGTACTTC.

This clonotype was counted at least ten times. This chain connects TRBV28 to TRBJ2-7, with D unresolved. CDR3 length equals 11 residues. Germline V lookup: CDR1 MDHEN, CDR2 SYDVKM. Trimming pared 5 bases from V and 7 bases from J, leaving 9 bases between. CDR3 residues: CASSNFREQYF. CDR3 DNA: TGTGCCAGCAGTAATTTCAGGGAGCAGTACTTC.

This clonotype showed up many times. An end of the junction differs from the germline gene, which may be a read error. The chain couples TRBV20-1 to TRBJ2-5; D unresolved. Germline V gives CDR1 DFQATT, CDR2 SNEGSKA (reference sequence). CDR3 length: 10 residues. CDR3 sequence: CSASQGTQYF. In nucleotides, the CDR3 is TGCAGTGCTAGCCAAGGGACCCAGTACTTC.

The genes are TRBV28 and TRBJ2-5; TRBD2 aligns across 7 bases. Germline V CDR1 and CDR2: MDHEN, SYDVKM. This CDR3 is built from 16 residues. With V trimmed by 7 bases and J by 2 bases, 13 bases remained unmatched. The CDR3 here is CASTLGVLAAQETQYF. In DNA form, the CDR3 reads TGTGCCAGCACCTTAGGGGTCCTAGCGGCTCAAGAGACCCAGTACTTC.

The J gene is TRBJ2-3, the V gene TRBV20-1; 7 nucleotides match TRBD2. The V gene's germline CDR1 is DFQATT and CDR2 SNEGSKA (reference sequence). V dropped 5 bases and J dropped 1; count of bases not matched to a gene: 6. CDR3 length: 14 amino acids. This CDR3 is CSAGFRGGTDTQYF. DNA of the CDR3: TGCAGTGCTGGTTTCCGGGGGGGCACAGATACGCAGTATTTT.

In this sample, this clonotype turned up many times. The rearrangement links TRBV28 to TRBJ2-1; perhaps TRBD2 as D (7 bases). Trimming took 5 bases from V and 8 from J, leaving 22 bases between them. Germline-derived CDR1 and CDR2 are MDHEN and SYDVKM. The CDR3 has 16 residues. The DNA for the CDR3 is TGTGCCAGCAGTCCGGGGGGCGCATTAAGGTCCGATGAGCAGTTCTTC. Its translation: CASSPGGALRSDEQFF.

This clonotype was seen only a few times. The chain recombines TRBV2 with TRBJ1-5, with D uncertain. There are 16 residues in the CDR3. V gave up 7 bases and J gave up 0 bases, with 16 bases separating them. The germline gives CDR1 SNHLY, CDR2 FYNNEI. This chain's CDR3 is CASNGKSGYSNQPQHF. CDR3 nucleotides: TGTGCCAGCAACGGGAAATCGGGCTATAGCAATCAGCCCCAGCATTTT.

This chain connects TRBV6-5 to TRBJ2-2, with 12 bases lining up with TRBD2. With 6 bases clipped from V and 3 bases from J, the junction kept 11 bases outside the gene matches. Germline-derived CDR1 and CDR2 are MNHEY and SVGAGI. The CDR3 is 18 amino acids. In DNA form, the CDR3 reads TGTGCCAGCAGACTCCTAGCGGGAGGGCCCATGTACACCGGGGAGCTGTTTTTT. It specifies CASRLLAGGPMYTGELFF.

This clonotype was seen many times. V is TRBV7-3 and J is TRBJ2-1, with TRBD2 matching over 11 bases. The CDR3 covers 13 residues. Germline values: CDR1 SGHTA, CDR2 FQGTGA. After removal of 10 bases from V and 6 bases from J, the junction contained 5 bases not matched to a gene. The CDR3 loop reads CATGLAGSNEQFF. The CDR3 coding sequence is TGTGCCACTGGACTAGCGGGCTCCAATGAGCAGTTCTTC. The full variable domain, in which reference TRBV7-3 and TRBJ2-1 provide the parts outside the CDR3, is GAGVSQTPSNKVTEKGKYVELRCDPISGHTALYWYRQSLGQGPEFLIYFQGTGAADDSGLPNDRFFAVRPEGSVSTLKIQRTERGDSAVYLCATGLAGSNEQFFGPGTRLTVL.

CDR3 nucleotides: TGTGCCAGCTCACCACCGGGACAGGCCGGATTTAGGGACATTCAGTACTTC. Translating it yields CASSPPGQAGFRDIQYF. The chain couples TRBV18 to TRBJ2-4; 8 nucleotides line up with TRBD1. The CDR3 covers 17 residues. V shed 0 bases and J 8 bases; nucleotides not matched to a gene: 12. Germline assignment: CDR1 KGHSH and CDR2 LQKENI.

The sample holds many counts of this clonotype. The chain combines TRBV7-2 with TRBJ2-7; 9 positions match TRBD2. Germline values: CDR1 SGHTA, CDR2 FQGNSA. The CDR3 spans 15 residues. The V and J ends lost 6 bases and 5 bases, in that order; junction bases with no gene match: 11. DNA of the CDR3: TGTGCCAGCAGGCCCGTAGCGGGAGTGGTCCACGAGCAGTACTTC. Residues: CASRPVAGVVHEQYF.

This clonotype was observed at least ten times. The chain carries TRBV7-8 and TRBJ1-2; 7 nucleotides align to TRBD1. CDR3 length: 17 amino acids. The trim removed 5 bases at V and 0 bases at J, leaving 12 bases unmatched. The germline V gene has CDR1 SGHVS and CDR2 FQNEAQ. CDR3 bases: TGTGCCAGCAGCGGATACAGGGGCCCCTCTACTAACTATGGCTACACCTTC. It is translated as CASSGYRGPSTNYGYTF.

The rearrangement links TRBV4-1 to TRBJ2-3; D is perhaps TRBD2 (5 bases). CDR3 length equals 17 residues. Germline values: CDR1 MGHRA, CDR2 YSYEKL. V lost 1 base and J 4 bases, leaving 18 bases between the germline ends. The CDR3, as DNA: TGCGCCAGCAGCCAAGGGAAGTGGGAGATGGGTCCAGATACGCAGTATTTT. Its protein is CASSQGKWEMGPDTQYF.

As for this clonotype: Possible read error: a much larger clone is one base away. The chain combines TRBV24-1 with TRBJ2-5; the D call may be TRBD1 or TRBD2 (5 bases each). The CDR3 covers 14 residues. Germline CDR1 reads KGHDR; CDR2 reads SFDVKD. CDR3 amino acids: CATSDSGTPETQCF. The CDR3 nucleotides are TGTGCCACCAGTGATTCCGGGACCCCAGAGACCCAGTGCTTC.

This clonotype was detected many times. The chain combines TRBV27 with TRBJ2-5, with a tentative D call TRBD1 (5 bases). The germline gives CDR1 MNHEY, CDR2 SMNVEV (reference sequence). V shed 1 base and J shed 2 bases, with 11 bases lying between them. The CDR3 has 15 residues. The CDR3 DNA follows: TGTGCCAGCAGTTTATGGGGCAGGGATCAAGAGACCCAGTACTTC. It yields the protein CASSLWGRDQETQYF.

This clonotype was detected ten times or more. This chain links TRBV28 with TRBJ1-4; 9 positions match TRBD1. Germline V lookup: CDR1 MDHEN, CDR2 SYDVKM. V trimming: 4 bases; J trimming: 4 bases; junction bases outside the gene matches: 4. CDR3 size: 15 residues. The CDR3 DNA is TGTGCCAGCAGTTCTGGGACAGGGCTTAATGAAAAACTGTTTTTT. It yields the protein CASSSGTGLNEKLFF.

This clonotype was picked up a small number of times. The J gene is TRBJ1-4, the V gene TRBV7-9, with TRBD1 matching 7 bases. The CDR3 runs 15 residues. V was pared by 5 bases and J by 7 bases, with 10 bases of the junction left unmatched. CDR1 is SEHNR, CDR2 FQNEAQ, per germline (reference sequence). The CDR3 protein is CASSLTQGPIEKLFF. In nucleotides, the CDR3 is TGTGCCAGCAGCCTCACACAGGGGCCGATTGAAAAACTGTTTTTT.

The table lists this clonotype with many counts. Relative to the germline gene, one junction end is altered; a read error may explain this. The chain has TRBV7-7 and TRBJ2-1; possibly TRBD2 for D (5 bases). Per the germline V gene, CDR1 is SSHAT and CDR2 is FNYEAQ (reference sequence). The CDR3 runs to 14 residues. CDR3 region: CASSLTFGKDEQFF. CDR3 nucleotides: TGTGCTAGCAGCTTGACTTTCGGGAAAGATGAGCAGTTCTTC.

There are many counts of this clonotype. The CDR3 loop reads CASSTPPGPLGYF. The CDR3 nucleotides read TGTGCCAGCAGTACCCCGCCGGGCCCCCTGGGGTACTTC. The chain uses TRBV6-2 or TRBV6-3 and TRBJ2-5, with D unresolved. CDR1 is MNHEY and CDR2 is SVGEGT in the germline V gene. This CDR3 contains 13 residues. The ends were cut back, 5 bases at V and 13 bases at J, with 20 bases in the middle.

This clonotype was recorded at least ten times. The CDR3 DNA reads as TGTGCCAGCAGCCAACAGGGGATAAGCCAAGAGACCCAGTACTTC. It is translated as CASSQQGISQETQYF. This chain connects TRBV7-2 to TRBJ2-5; 7 nucleotides match TRBD1. V shed 5 bases and J 1 base; nucleotides not matched to a gene: 7. Germline CDR1 and CDR2: SGHTA and FQGNSA. The CDR3 is made up of 15 amino acids.

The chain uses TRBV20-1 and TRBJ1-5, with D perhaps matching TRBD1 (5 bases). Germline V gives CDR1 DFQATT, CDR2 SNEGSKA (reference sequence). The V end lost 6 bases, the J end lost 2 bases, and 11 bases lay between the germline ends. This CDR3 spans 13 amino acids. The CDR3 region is CSAHLGGNQPQHF. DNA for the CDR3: TGCAGTGCCCATTTAGGGGGCAATCAGCCCCAGCATTTT.

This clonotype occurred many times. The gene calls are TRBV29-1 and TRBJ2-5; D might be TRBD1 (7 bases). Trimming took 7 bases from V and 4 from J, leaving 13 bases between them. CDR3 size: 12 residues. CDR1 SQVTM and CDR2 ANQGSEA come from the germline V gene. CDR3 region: CSAGRQGETQYF. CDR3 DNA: TGCAGCGCCGGGAGACAGGGAGAGACCCAGTACTTC.

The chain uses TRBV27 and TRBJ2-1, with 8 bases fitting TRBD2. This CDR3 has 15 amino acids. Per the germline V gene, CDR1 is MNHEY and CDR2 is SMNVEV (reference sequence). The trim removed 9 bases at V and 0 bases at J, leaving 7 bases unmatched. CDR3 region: CASSLAGLSYNEQFF. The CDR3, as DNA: TGTGCCAGTTCCTTAGCGGGGCTCTCCTACAATGAGCAGTTCTTC.

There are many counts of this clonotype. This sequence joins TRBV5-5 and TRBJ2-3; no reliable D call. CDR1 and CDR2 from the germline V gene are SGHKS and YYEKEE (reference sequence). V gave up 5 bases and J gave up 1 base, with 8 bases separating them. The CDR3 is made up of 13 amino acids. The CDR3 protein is CASRGLGTDTQYF. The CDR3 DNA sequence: TGTGCCAGCAGGGGCCTGGGCACAGATACGCAGTATTTT.

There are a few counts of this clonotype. The CDR3 is CASSYPSRTTSGGTLSYEQYF. The CDR3, as DNA: TGTGCCAGCAGTTACCCGTCCCGAACGACTAGCGGGGGGACGTTATCCTACGAGCAGTACTTC. V and J are TRBV2 and TRBJ2-7; TRBD2 matches at 13 bases. Germline V gene sequence: CDR1 SNHLY, CDR2 FYNNEI. This CDR3 spans 21 amino acids. J gave up 1 base and V 5 bases, and 20 bases lay outside the gene matches.

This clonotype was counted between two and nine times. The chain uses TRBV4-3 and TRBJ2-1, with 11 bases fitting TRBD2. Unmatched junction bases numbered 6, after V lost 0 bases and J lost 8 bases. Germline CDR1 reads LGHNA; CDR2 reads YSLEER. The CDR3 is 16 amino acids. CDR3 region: CASSQDRIAGGDEQFF. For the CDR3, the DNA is TGCGCCAGCAGCCAAGATAGGATAGCGGGGGGGGATGAGCAGTTCTTC.

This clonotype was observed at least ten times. The CDR3 region is CSAPGTGLHEQYF. CDR3 nucleotide sequence: TGCAGTGCTCCCGGGACAGGGCTCCACGAGCAGTACTTC. The genes are TRBV20-1 and TRBJ2-7; 9 nucleotides align to TRBD1. In germline, CDR1 is DFQATT, CDR2 SNEGSKA (reference sequence). This CDR3 region has 13 residues. The J segment lost 5 bases and the V segment lost 5 bases, leaving 7 bases of the junction unmatched.

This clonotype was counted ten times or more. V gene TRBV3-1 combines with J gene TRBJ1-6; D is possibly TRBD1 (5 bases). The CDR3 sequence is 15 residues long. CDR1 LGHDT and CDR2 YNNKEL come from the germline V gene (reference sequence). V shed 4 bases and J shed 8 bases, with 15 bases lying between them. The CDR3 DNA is TGTGCCAGCAGCCCATACCAGGGAGGGGATTCACCCCTCCACTTT. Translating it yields CASSPYQGGDSPLHF.